A single sample is the source of the 5 T cell receptor beta chains below, sequenced in a study of blood T cell repertoires in COVID-19. Clones were read by immunoSEQ multiplex PCR, and TCRdb kept only the in-frame ones, dropping some. The sample lists under 50,000 clones; 80% to 95% were seen once. What was sequenced was peripheral blood. The receptors stem from a human donor in a cohort sampled during active COVID-19.

This clone has more than one count but fewer than ten. The V call is TRBV7-9, the J call TRBJ1-5; weak D call: TRBD1 (5 bases). Germline lookup yields CDR1 SEHNR and CDR2 FQNEAQ (reference sequence). The CDR3 runs 14 residues. Trimming pared 4 bases from V and 3 bases from J, leaving 10 bases between. The CDR3 DNA sequence: TGTGCCAGCAGCTCACGCGGGGCCAATCAGCCCCAGCATTTT. This sequence encodes CASSSRGANQPQHF.

This clone was seen once. The chain couples TRBV12-3 or TRBV12-4 to TRBJ2-1; TRBD1 is a possible D gene (6 bases). There are 13 residues in the CDR3. Trimming cost V 6 bases and J 6 bases, with 12 bases left between them. The CDR3 protein is CASSRDTFNEQFF. The DNA for the CDR3 is TGTGCCAGCAGCCGGGACACCTTCAATGAGCAGTTCTTC.

This chain joins TRBV2 and TRBJ1-1; D is ambiguous. The V end was cut by 2 bases, the J end by 5 bases, with 9 bases between. The germline gives CDR1 SNHLY, CDR2 FYNNEI. CDR3 length: 13 residues. CDR3 DNA: TGTGCCAGCAGTGAACATCCAGGTACTGAAGCTTTCTTT. This sequence encodes CASSEHPGTEAFF.

V and J are TRBV29-1 and TRBJ2-1; 10 bases line up with TRBD2. CDR3 size: 15 residues. Germline CDR1 and CDR2: SQVTM and ANQGSEA. J lost 4 bases, V lost 1 base, and 4 bases had no gene match. The CDR3 here is CSVEGLAGVYNEQFF. As DNA, the CDR3 is TGCAGCGTTGAAGGTCTAGCGGGAGTGTACAATGAGCAGTTCTTC.

The rearrangement uses TRBV6-5 and TRBJ1-5; D gene unclear. CDR3 length: 13 residues. Germline loops: CDR1 MNHEY, CDR2 SVGAGI. V was pared by 7 bases and J by 4 bases, with 11 bases between. CDR3 residues: CASTVQNNQPQHF. In nucleotides, the CDR3 is TGTGCCAGCACGGTCCAAAATAATCAGCCCCAGCATTTT.